The present T cell receptor beta chain was sequenced within a study of blood T cells in healthy people across ages. Study-level background: T cells yielded about one barcoded beta molecule per two cells through template switching. Points from the study as a whole: CMV infection status of these donors was not known. Correlation between TCR beta diversity and naive T cell percentage was strong.

The sample holds many counts of this clonotype. Its antigen remains unidentified. The CDR3 has 11 amino acids. CDR1 and CDR2 (germline): DFQATT, SNEGSKA (reference sequence). Together with a sample-barcoded 5' primer, a J-beta primer mix was included in a second PCR lasting about 7 to 11 cycles. In TCRdb, the 5' RACE reads were re-called with MiXCR into one record per CDR3 protein. The repertoire consists of 700,000 to 850,000 distinct CDR3 sequences, with roughly 50% occurring once and the leading ten covering approximately 40%. Every participating donor contributed roughly 10 milliliters of peripheral blood through a draw.

The source material was blood. The genes are TRBV20-1 and TRBJ2-5; D is ambiguous. The DNA end favors TRBJ2-7, so the J call may be wrong. This TCR was recovered from an elderly man in good health. The CDR3: CSAPGRYEQYF. CDR3 in DNA: TGCAGTGCTCCTGGACGGTACGAGCAGTACTTC.